This T cell receptor beta chain was recorded in a study of blood T cell repertoires in COVID-19. Study overall: Samples of COVID-19 (acute and convalescent) were obtained from the United States, Italy and Spain.

Measured with immunoSEQ multiplex PCR; TCRdb has only the in-frame clones, and not every one. The table lists hundreds of thousands of clones, around 90% of them singletons. The specimen was peripheral blood. The receptor comes from a man aged 35 to 55 with acute or convalescent COVID-19.

CDR3 nucleotides: TGTGCCTGGACGGGTGGGTTTGTAGAGACCCAGTACTTC. As protein: CAWTGGFVETQYF. The genes are TRBV30 and TRBJ2-5; D unclear. Trimming removed 4 bases at V and 4 bases at J, with 13 bases between. This CDR3 contains 13 residues. Germline values: CDR1 GTSNPN, CDR2 SVGIG (reference sequence). The full variable domain, with the rest looked up from reference TRBV30 and TRBJ2-5, is SQTIHQWPATLVQPVGSPLSLECTVEGTSNPNLYWYRQAAGRGLQLLFYSVGIGQISSEVPQNLSASRPQDRQFILSSKKLLLSDSGFYLCAWTGGFVETQYFGPGTRLLVL.